The 32 T cell receptor beta chains below come from one sample, sequenced in a study of T cell repertoires in cytomegalovirus infection. One entry per CDR3 protein, called by TCRdb with MiXCR from the reads. The sample comprises some 680,000 distinct CDR3 sequences, approximately 40% of which are singletons, and around 2.8% rests with the top ten. The sequenced material came from PBMCs. The receptors derive from a human donor in good health (CMV status not recorded). Some clones in this sample may be carry-over from other donors' samples.

This clonotype was seen a handful of times. V gene TRBV7-9 combines with J gene TRBJ2-6, with D possibly called TRBD1 or TRBD2 (5 bases each). The CDR3 is 18 amino acids. The germline V gene encodes CDR1 SEHNR and CDR2 FQNEAQ (reference sequence). Between the trimmed V and J ends, which lost 0 bases and 0 bases, there was a span of 12 bases. The CDR3 coding sequence is TGTGCCAGCAGCTTAGCGCGTGTCGGGGCCTCTGGGGCCAACGTCCTGACTTTC. It codes for CASSLARVGASGANVLTF.

In its sample, this clonotype was seen a few times. The V gene is TRBV28, the J gene TRBJ1-1; 11 positions match TRBD1. Germline V gene sequence: CDR1 MDHEN, CDR2 SYDVKM. The CDR3 is made up of 15 amino acids. The junction had 14 bases not matched to a gene; V was cut back by 10 bases and J by 7 bases. The CDR3 here is CAITRDRGKVNEAFF. The DNA of the CDR3 is TGTGCCATCACTCGGGACAGGGGGAAAGTGAATGAAGCTTTCTTT.

The genes are TRBV11-2 and TRBJ1-1; D is unresolved. The germline CDR1 and CDR2 sequences are SGHAT and FQNNGV. CDR3 length equals 14 residues. V gave up 4 bases and J gave up 5 bases, with 14 bases separating them. For the CDR3, the DNA is TGTGCCAGCAGCTCCCCCGATGCCGTTACTGAAGCTTTCTTT. This gives the protein CASSSPDAVTEAFF.

CDR3 amino acids: CASSLLPGLAGVYNEQFF. The CDR3 DNA reads as TGCGCCAGCAGCCTCCTACCGGGACTAGCGGGAGTTTACAATGAGCAGTTCTTC. This chain links TRBV4-1 with TRBJ2-1; TRBD2 aligns across 14 bases. The CDR3 has 18 residues. V lost 4 bases to trimming and J lost 4 bases; unmatched junction nucleotides: 9. The germline V gene has CDR1 MGHRA and CDR2 YSYEKL.

The J gene is TRBJ1-1, the V gene TRBV6-1, with D possibly TRBD1 on 6 matching bases. Deletions cut 6 bases from V and 7 bases from J, with 15 bases between. In germline, CDR1 is MNHNS, CDR2 SASEGT. The CDR3 runs 13 residues. This chain's CDR3 is CASRANSDSEAFF. The CDR3 DNA reads TGTGCCAGCAGAGCAAACTCGGACAGTGAAGCTTTCTTT.

On this clonotype itself: One junction end disagrees with the germline gene, perhaps due to a read error. The gene calls are TRBV19 and TRBJ2-1, with D tentatively TRBD1 or TRBD2 (5 bases each). This CDR3 spans 17 amino acids. Germline lookup yields CDR1 LNHDA and CDR2 SQIVND (reference sequence). The CDR3, as DNA: TGTGCCAGTAGGGCCGGTGGGGGATTCAACTCCTACAATGTGCAGTTCTTC. It specifies CASRAGGGFNSYNVQFF. The variable domain in full, with the rest retrieved from reference TRBV19 and TRBJ2-1, is DGGITQSPKYLFRKEGQNVTLSCEQNLNHDAMYWYRQDPGQGLRLIYYSQIVNDFQKGDIAEGYSVSREKKESFPLTVTSAQKNPTAFYLCASRAGGGFNSYNVQFFGPGTRLTVL.

V is TRBV5-8 and J is TRBJ2-3; 14 bases agree with TRBD2. Germline CDR1 and CDR2: SGHTS and YDEGEE. The CDR3 sequence is 17 residues long. With V trimmed by 0 bases and J by 4 bases, 4 bases remained unmatched. CDR3 sequence (DNA): TGTGCCAGCAGCTTGGGACTAGCGGGGGGGCCGGCAGATACGCAGTATTTT. Translating gives CASSLGLAGGPADTQYF.

The chain carries TRBV2 and TRBJ2-3; tentatively, D is TRBD1 (7 bases). The CDR3 is 14 residues long. V lost 11 bases and J 4 bases, leaving 19 bases between the germline ends. Germline CDR1 SNHLY, CDR2 FYNNEI. CDR3 coding DNA: TGTGCCGGAGGGGGCAGGGTCCCGCCAGATACGCAGTATTTT. Translation: CAGGGRVPPDTQYF.

The V and J genes are TRBV12-3 or TRBV12-4 and TRBJ1-2; 7 bases align to TRBD1. Trimming removed 5 bases from V and 2 bases from J; junction bases left unmatched: 14. The CDR3 is made up of 17 amino acids. The chain's CDR3 is CASSPKTGSWGNYGYTF. The CDR3 nucleotides read TGTGCCAGCAGTCCCAAGACAGGGTCCTGGGGGAACTATGGCTACACCTTC.

A few counts support this clonotype. This rearrangement joins TRBV7-9 to TRBJ1-4; perhaps TRBD1 as D (5 bases). V was clipped by 2 bases and J by 7 bases, with 8 bases between them. The germline gives CDR1 SEHNR, CDR2 FQNEAQ (reference sequence). This CDR3 has 13 residues. Here the CDR3 reads CASSLPQVEKLFF. The CDR3 bases are TGTGCCAGCAGCTTACCACAGGTTGAAAAACTGTTTTTT.

The chain links TRBV15 to TRBJ1-4; D is unresolved. The V gene's germline CDR1 is LNHNV and CDR2 YYDKDF (reference sequence). This CDR3 contains 14 residues. Trimming cost V 1 base and J 11 bases, with 14 bases left between them. CDR3 residues: CATSRGGPVEKLFF. The CDR3 DNA follows: TGTGCCACCAGCAGAGGCGGACCGGTTGAGAAACTGTTTTTT.

This chain joins TRBV20-1 and TRBJ1-1; D unresolved. Germline lookup yields CDR1 DFQATT and CDR2 SNEGSKA (reference sequence). This CDR3 has 15 residues. Trimming removed 4 bases from V and 5 bases from J, with 20 bases in between. This CDR3 is CSAKRPGVRWTEAFF. Written as DNA, the CDR3 is TGCAGTGCTAAGAGGCCCGGGGTACGGTGGACTGAAGCTTTCTTT.

This clonotype turned up a few times. The rearrangement joins TRBV6-8 to TRBJ1-1; D gene uncertain. V lost 2 bases to trimming and J lost 1 base, with 8 bases between them. Per germline, CDR1 MNHGY and CDR2 SAAAGT. The CDR3 consists of 14 residues. DNA of the CDR3: TGTGCCAGCAGTTACAGGGTAAAGAACACTGAAGCTTTCTTT. Protein: CASSYRVKNTEAFF.

This clonotype showed up just a few times. The chain carries TRBV11-2 and TRBJ1-1; TRBD1 is a possible D gene (5 bases). The CDR3 is made up of 13 amino acids. Germline CDR1 and CDR2: SGHAT and FQNNGV. The V gene lost 3 bases and the J gene lost 4 bases, with 9 bases spanning the gap. The CDR3 sequence: CASSFFGATEAFF. The CDR3 DNA reads as TGTGCCAGCAGCTTTTTCGGGGCCACTGAAGCTTTCTTT.

The chain combines TRBV2 with TRBJ1-5, with D perhaps matching TRBD1 (5 bases). The germline CDR1 and CDR2 sequences are SNHLY and FYNNEI. Trimming took off 6 bases at V and 7 bases at J, with 13 bases between the two ends. The CDR3 has 13 residues. CDR3 sequence (DNA): TGTGCCAGCAGGGGGACGGAATTACAGCCCCAGCATTTT. Residues: CASRGTELQPQHF.

This clonotype was detected ten times or more. V usage is TRBV7-2 and J usage is TRBJ2-1, with TRBD2 matching 9 bases. The CDR3 contains 15 residues. CDR1 SGHTA and CDR2 FQGNSA come from the germline V gene. The J segment lost 4 bases and the V segment lost 3 bases, leaving 4 bases of the junction unmatched. The CDR3 DNA sequence: TGTGCCAGCAGCTTTTTCAGCGGGGGGTACAATGAGCAGTTCTTC. This codes for CASSFFSGGYNEQFF.

This clonotype was observed a handful of times. The chain recombines TRBV7-9 with TRBJ2-2; 16 bases align to TRBD2. The CDR3 totals 18 residues. From germline, CDR1 is SEHNR and CDR2 FQNEAQ (reference sequence). The V segment lost 8 bases and the J segment 1 base; nucleotides outside the gene matches: 7. DNA of the CDR3: TGTGCCAGCTTCCCGGGACTAGCGGGGGGGAAGAACACCGGGGAGCTGTTTTTT. Translating it yields CASFPGLAGGKNTGELFF.

This clonotype was seen ten or more times. This sequence joins TRBV7-6 and TRBJ1-1; D ambiguous. The V and J ends lost 5 bases and 2 bases respectively, with 9 bases between them. Germline CDR1 and CDR2: SGHVS and FNYEAQ. The CDR3 is made up of 13 amino acids. The CDR3 sequence is CASSQETNTEAFF. DNA of the CDR3: TGTGCCAGCAGCCAAGAGACAAACACTGAAGCTTTCTTT.

This clonotype was counted between two and nine times. This chain links TRBV14 with TRBJ1-4; D remains ambiguous. Per the germline V gene, CDR1 is SGHDN and CDR2 is FVKESK. This CDR3 is built from 12 residues. The V end was cut by 7 bases, the J end by 5 bases, with 8 bases between. The CDR3 DNA follows: TGTGCCAGCACCACCAAGAATGAAAAACTGTTTTTT. It yields the protein CASTTKNEKLFF.

The chain uses TRBV5-1 and TRBJ2-7, with TRBD2 as a possible D gene (5 bases). This CDR3 contains 15 residues. In germline, CDR1 is SGHRS, CDR2 YFSETQ. Trimming left V 2 bases short and J 3 bases short, with 15 bases between. The CDR3 DNA follows: TGCGCCAGCAGCTTTGGGCAGGCGGACTTCTACGAGCAGTACTTC. This codes for CASSFGQADFYEQYF.

On this clonotype: A read error may explain this, as a much larger clone is one base away. This chain links TRBV7-9 with TRBJ2-7, with D hard to call. Deletions cut 7 bases from V and 12 bases from J, with 22 bases between. CDR3 length: 13 amino acids. The germline CDR1 and CDR2 sequences are SEHNR and FQNEAQ (reference sequence). CDR3 coding DNA: TGTGCCAGCACCTTCTCGTTTAGTGCAGTGTTGTACTTC. Residues: CASTFSFSAVLYF. Full variable domain (remainder filled in from reference TRBV7-9 and TRBJ2-7): DTGVSQNPRHKITKRGQNVTFRCDPISEHNRLYWYRQTLGQGPEFLTYFQNEAQLEKSRLLSDRFSAERPKGSFSTLEIQRTEQGDSAMYLCASTFSFSAVLYFGPGTRLTVT.

The chain is built from TRBV5-1 and TRBJ2-7; 7 nucleotides agree with TRBD1. In germline, CDR1 is SGHRS, CDR2 YFSETQ. Unmatched junction bases numbered 13, after V lost 4 bases and J lost 0 bases. The CDR3 is made up of 17 amino acids. Here the CDR3 DNA reads TGCGCCAGCAGCCGTAACACAGGACAGGCGAGCTCCTACGAGCAGTACTTC. The encoded protein is CASSRNTGQASSYEQYF.

The table lists this clonotype with a few counts. This chain uses TRBV15 with TRBJ2-7, with 9 bases aligning to TRBD2. The germline gives CDR1 LNHNV, CDR2 YYDKDF (reference sequence). The V gene end was trimmed by 0 bases and the J gene end by 2 bases; junction bases not matched to a gene: 5. The CDR3 is 16 amino acids. CDR3 DNA: TGTGCCACCAGCAGAGATTTGGCGGGAGGGACCTACGAGCAGTACTTC. The encoded protein is CATSRDLAGGTYEQYF.

This clonotype was seen a handful of times. The rearrangement joins TRBV7-9 to TRBJ2-1; the D call may be TRBD1 or TRBD2 (6 bases each). Trimming removed 5 bases at V and 1 base at J, with 18 bases between. The CDR3 sequence is 17 residues long. The germline V gene encodes CDR1 SEHNR and CDR2 FQNEAQ (reference sequence). The CDR3 nucleotides read TGTGCCAGCAGCCCGGGGGCCCGTGTAGGATCCTACAATGAGCAGTTCTTC. Residues: CASSPGARVGSYNEQFF.

V and J are TRBV20-1 and TRBJ2-5, with D unresolved. Germline assignment: CDR1 DFQATT and CDR2 SNEGSKA (reference sequence). Trimming removed 0 bases at V and 4 bases at J, with 9 bases between. There are 13 residues in the CDR3. The CDR3 DNA is TGCAGTGCTAGAGACCATTCAGGAGAGACCCAGTACTTC. It yields the protein CSARDHSGETQYF.

This sequence joins TRBV19 and TRBJ1-2; 8 nucleotides agree with TRBD1. Germline CDR1 LNHDA, CDR2 SQIVND (reference sequence). V lost 4 bases to trimming and J lost 4 bases; unmatched junction nucleotides: 8. The CDR3 has 15 amino acids. The CDR3 loop is CASSTLKGQAYGYTF. CDR3 DNA: TGTGCCAGTAGTACGCTAAAGGGACAGGCCTATGGCTACACCTTC. The full variable domain, in which reference TRBV19 and TRBJ1-2 provide the parts outside the CDR3, is DGGITQSPKYLFRKEGQNVTLSCEQNLNHDAMYWYRQDPGQGLRLIYYSQIVNDFQKGDIAEGYSVSREKKESFPLTVTSAQKNPTAFYLCASSTLKGQAYGYTFGSGTRLTVV.

The chain has TRBV6-1 and TRBJ2-7; D possibly matches TRBD1 or TRBD2 (5 bases each). The CDR3 has 15 amino acids. V lost 5 bases to trimming and J lost 6 bases, with 20 bases between them. Germline V gene lookup returns CDR1 MNHNS and CDR2 SASEGT. The DNA of the CDR3 is TGTGCCAGCAGTCCTTTTAGGGACGGCCCCCTCGAGCAGTACTTC. The encoded protein is CASSPFRDGPLEQYF.

This clonotype came up a few times. The genes are TRBV7-2 and TRBJ2-1; 8 nucleotides match TRBD2. The CDR3 is made up of 17 amino acids. V dropped 5 bases and J dropped 2; count of bases not matched to a gene: 11. The germline V gene has CDR1 SGHTA and CDR2 FQGNSA. The CDR3 bases are TGTGCCAGCAGCCGCAGGCATATACTAGCGGCCTACAATGAGCAGTTCTTC. It is translated as CASSRRHILAAYNEQFF. The whole variable domain, remainder taken from reference TRBV7-2 and TRBJ2-1, is GAGVSQSPSNKVTEKGKDVELRCDPISGHTALYWYRQSLGQGLEFLIYFQGNSAPDKSGLPSDRFSAERTGGSVSTLTIQRTQQEDSAVYLCASSRRHILAAYNEQFFGPGTRLTVL.

J is TRBJ1-6 and V is TRBV28; TRBD1 is a possible D gene (6 bases). The V end lost 6 bases, the J end lost 0 bases, and 15 bases lay between the germline ends. The CDR3 runs 17 residues. Per the germline V gene, CDR1 is MDHEN and CDR2 is SYDVKM. This chain's CDR3 is CASRRRGVSSYNSPLHF. The CDR3 coding sequence is TGTGCCAGCAGGCGCAGGGGCGTCAGCTCCTATAATTCACCCCTCCACTTT.

The rearrangement uses TRBV7-2 and TRBJ1-5; the D gene is possibly TRBD1 (6 bases). Germline-derived CDR1 and CDR2 are SGHTA and FQGNSA. Trimming removed 3 bases from V and 4 bases from J, with 13 bases in between. There are 15 residues in the CDR3. CDR3 in DNA: TGTGCCAGCAGCTTGGTACAGGGCACAAATCAGCCCCAGCATTTT. Protein sequence: CASSLVQGTNQPQHF.

This clonotype has more than one count but fewer than ten. V gene TRBV7-2 combines with J gene TRBJ2-7; D not resolved. CDR1 and CDR2 from the germline V gene are SGHTA and FQGNSA. This CDR3 comprises 14 residues. The V end was cut by 5 bases, the J end by 0 bases, with 11 bases between. The CDR3 reads CASSLHHFSYEQYF. The CDR3 DNA follows: TGTGCCAGCAGCCTCCATCACTTCTCCTACGAGCAGTACTTC.

This clonotype has only a few counts. The chain couples TRBV7-2 to TRBJ2-1, with TRBD2 matching over 16 bases. Trimming removed 2 bases from V and 2 bases from J; junction bases left unmatched: 6. The CDR3 has 19 residues. In germline, CDR1 is SGHTA, CDR2 FQGNSA. CDR3 DNA: TGTGCCAGCAGCTTAACTGGGACTAGCGGGAGGGCCCCCTACAATGAGCAGTTCTTC. This translates into CASSLTGTSGRAPYNEQFF.